This T cell receptor beta chain emerged from a study of shared clonotypes between healthy human individuals. Points on this clone: What it binds is unknown.

Study conclusions and caveats: Clonotype sharing among donors, it was expected, would be affected by sequencing depth. Some clonotypes were shared by all four sorted-subset donors, while others were not shared. The non-shared ones had lower generation probabilities than the shared ones.

Sorted-subset replicate PCRs used approximately 180 ng of genomic DNA. This amount corresponded to 33,000 or so T cell genomes. Libraries were prepared by immunoSEQ multiplex PCR; TCRdb keeps only in-frame clonotypes and omits some of them. The profile shows approximately 1.5 million clones, about 98.5% of them singletons. V was cut by 0 bases and J by 7 bases, with 14 bases left in between. Germline values: CDR1 SGDLS, CDR2 YYNGEE. CDR3 size: 15 residues. Donation came from healthy HIV-negative adults that had no recent acute infections or vaccinations. V usage is TRBV9 and J usage is TRBJ2-1; no reliable D call. The sequencing sample was made of naive CD4+ T cells sorted from blood. Subset defined: CD45RA+ positively selected. The TCR was taken from a young man in good health. The CDR3 sequence is CASSVGDGHGNEQFF. The CDR3 DNA sequence: TGTGCCAGCAGCGTAGGGGATGGTCATGGGAATGAGCAGTTCTTC.